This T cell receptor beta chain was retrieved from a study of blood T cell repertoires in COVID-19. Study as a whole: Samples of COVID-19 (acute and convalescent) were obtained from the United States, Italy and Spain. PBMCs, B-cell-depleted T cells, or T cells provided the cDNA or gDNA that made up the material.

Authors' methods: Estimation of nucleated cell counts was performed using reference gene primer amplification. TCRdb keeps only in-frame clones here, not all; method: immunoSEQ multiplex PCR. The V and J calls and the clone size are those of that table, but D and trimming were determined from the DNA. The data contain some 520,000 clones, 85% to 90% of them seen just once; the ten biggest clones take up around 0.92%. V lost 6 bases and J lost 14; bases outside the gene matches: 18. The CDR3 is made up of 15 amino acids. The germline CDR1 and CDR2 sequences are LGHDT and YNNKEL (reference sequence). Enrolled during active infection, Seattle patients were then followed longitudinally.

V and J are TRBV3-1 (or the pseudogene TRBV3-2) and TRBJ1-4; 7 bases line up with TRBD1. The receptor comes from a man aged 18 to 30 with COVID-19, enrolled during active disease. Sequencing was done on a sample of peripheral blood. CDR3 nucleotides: TGTGCCAGCAGTTGGAGACAGGGTTTACCCTCGGGGCTGTTTTTT. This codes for CASSWRQGLPSGLFF.